This is a list of T cell receptor beta chains from one sample in a study of blood T cell repertoires in COVID-19. Data came from immunoSEQ multiplex PCR; TCRdb stores just in-frame clones and leaves some out. Here the sample spans 100,000 to 150,000 clones, 85% to 90% being singletons. Source material: peripheral blood. Receptors originate from a man in his 70s with active or convalescent COVID-19. Each CDR3 is given with its conserved first and last residue. D genes are given only for firm matches. The size entry is marked missing in some rows and otherwise reads once, few, many or a size class.

size: NA; length: 15; J: TRBJ2-5; D: NA; V: TRBV6-5; CDR3: CASSSAGGYQETQYF; DNA: TGTGCCAGCAGTTCCGCAGGGGGGTACCAAGAGACCCAGTACTTC
size: NA; length: 15; J: TRBJ1-6; D: NA; V: TRBV5-8; CDR3: CASSPGGLEGSPLHF; DNA: TGTGCCAGCAGCCCCGGAGGGCTGGAGGGTTCACCCCTCCACTTT
size: NA; length: 18; J: TRBJ2-6; D: NA; V: TRBV18; CDR3: CASSSRQDVRSGANVLTF; DNA: TGTGCCAGCTCATCCCGACAGGACGTTCGGTCTGGGGCCAACGTCCTGACTTTC
size: large; length: 16; J: TRBJ2-7; D: TRBD2; V: TRBV9; CDR3: CASSALGTSGSHEQYF; DNA: TGTGCCAGCAGCGCGCTCGGGACTAGCGGGAGCCACGAGCAGTACTTC
size: NA; length: 11; J: TRBJ2-7; D: NA; V: TRBV20-1; CDR3: CSASPGYEQYF; DNA: TGCAGTGCTAGTCCAGGTTACGAGCAGTACTTC
size: NA; length: 14; J: TRBJ2-7; D: NA; V: TRBV6-5; CDR3: CASSLDSPPGEQYF; DNA: TGTGCCAGCAGCTTGGACAGCCCTCCCGGGGAGCAGTACTTC
size: once; length: 15; J: TRBJ2-2; D: NA; V: TRBV6-6; CDR3: CASSHGQANTGELFF; DNA: TGTGCCAGCAGTCATGGACAAGCGAACACCGGGGAGCTGTTTTTT
size: NA; length: 13; J: TRBJ2-2; D: NA; V: TRBV27; CDR3: CASSLTGTGELFF; DNA: TGTGCCAGCAGTCTCACGGGAACCGGGGAGCTGTTTTTT
size: NA; length: 14; J: TRBJ1-1; D: TRBD1; V: TRBV6-5; CDR3: CASSWDSQNTEAFF; DNA: TGTGCCAGCAGTTGGGACAGCCAGAACACTGAAGCTTTCTTT
size: NA; length: 15; J: TRBJ1-2; D: NA; V: TRBV23-1; CDR3: CASSQSRGIYYGYTF; DNA: TGCGCCAGCAGTCAATCCCGGGGAATATACTATGGCTACACCTTC
size: NA; length: 16; J: TRBJ2-7; D: NA; V: TRBV11-2; CDR3: CASSLEAGPKTYEQYF; DNA: TGTGCCAGCAGCTTAGAGGCGGGACCCAAGACCTACGAGCAGTACTTC
size: NA; length: 12; J: TRBJ1-1; D: NA; V: TRBV20-1; CDR3: CSASQVAAEAFF; DNA: TGCAGTGCTAGTCAAGTGGCCGCTGAAGCTTTCTTT
size: NA; length: 15; J: TRBJ1-5; D: TRBD1; V: TRBV7-8; CDR3: CASSPGTGGYQPQHF; DNA: TGTGCCAGCAGCCCCGGGACAGGGGGATATCAGCCCCAGCATTTT
size: NA; length: 16; J: TRBJ1-5; D: NA; V: TRBV6-1; CDR3: CASSELTASFNQPQHF; DNA: TGTGCCAGCAGTGAGTTGACAGCTAGTTTCAATCAGCCCCAGCATTTT
size: NA; length: 14; J: TRBJ2-1; D: NA; V: TRBV27; CDR3: CASTRGAGYNEQFF; DNA: TGTGCCAGCACCCGCGGGGCAGGGTACAATGAGCAGTTCTTC
size: NA; length: 13; J: TRBJ1-2; D: NA; V: TRBV28; CDR3: CASTTGGAVSYTF; DNA: TGTGCCAGCACTACCGGGGGGGCCGTTTCCTACACCTTC
size: NA; length: 17; J: TRBJ1-2; D: NA; V: TRBV14; CDR3: CASSQDPDKGFNYGYTF; DNA: TGTGCCAGCAGCCAAGATCCGGACAAGGGTTTTAACTATGGCTACACCTTC
size: NA; length: 12; J: TRBJ2-3; D: NA; V: TRBV29-1; CDR3: CSVDPSTDTQYF; DNA: TGCAGCGTTGATCCTAGCACAGATACGCAGTATTTT
size: NA; length: 11; J: TRBJ2-7; D: NA; V: TRBV7-2; CDR3: CASSPSYEQYF; DNA: TGTGCCAGCAGCCCGTCCTACGAGCAGTACTTC
size: NA; length: 15; J: TRBJ1-3; D: TRBD1; V: TRBV30; CDR3: CAWRTGGFSGNTIYF; DNA: TGTGCCTGGCGGACAGGGGGCTTCTCTGGAAACACCATATATTTT
size: NA; length: 14; J: TRBJ2-5; D: TRBD1; V: TRBV28; CDR3: CASEGAGGVETQYF; DNA: TGTGCCAGCGAAGGTGCAGGGGGAGTAGAGACCCAGTACTTC
size: NA; length: 15; J: TRBJ2-1; D: NA; V: TRBV7-2; CDR3: CASSLGATVGNEQFF; DNA: TGTGCCAGCAGCTTGGGGGCCACGGTGGGGAATGAGCAGTTCTTC
size: NA; length: 12; J: TRBJ1-1; D: NA; V: TRBV29-1; CDR3: CSARGMNTEAFF; DNA: TGCAGCGCCAGGGGTATGAACACTGAAGCTTTCTTT
size: NA; length: 17; J: TRBJ1-3; D: NA; V: TRBV5-5; CDR3: CASSPTRQLSSGNTIYF; DNA: TGTGCCAGCAGCCCTACGCGACAGTTAAGCTCTGGAAACACCATATATTTT
size: NA; length: 14; J: TRBJ1-1; D: TRBD1; V: TRBV30; CDR3: CAWTGQGVVTEAFF; DNA: TGTGCCTGGACGGGACAGGGGGTGGTTACTGAAGCTTTCTTT
size: few; length: 15; J: TRBJ2-3; D: TRBD1; V: TRBV4-2; CDR3: CASSQGDRGPDTQYF; DNA: TGTGCCAGCAGCCAGGGCGACAGGGGCCCAGATACGCAGTATTTT
size: NA; length: 14; J: TRBJ1-1; D: NA; V: TRBV5-1; CDR3: CASSLGTHNTEAFF; DNA: TGCGCCAGCAGCCTTGGGACACACAACACTGAAGCTTTCTTT
size: NA; length: 13; J: TRBJ2-5; D: NA; V: TRBV4-1; CDR3: CASSQVRSETQYF; DNA: TGCGCCAGCAGCCAAGTGAGGTCGGAGACCCAGTACTTC
size: NA; length: 13; J: TRBJ1-2; D: TRBD1; V: TRBV29-1; CDR3: CSVDGQGQYGYTF; DNA: TGCAGCGTAGACGGACAGGGCCAATATGGCTACACCTTC
size: few; length: 15; J: TRBJ2-7; D: NA; V: TRBV2; CDR3: CASSPGPGIPYEQYF; DNA: TGTGCCAGCAGTCCTGGCCCAGGGATCCCCTACGAGCAGTACTTC
size: NA; length: 15; J: TRBJ2-1; D: NA; V: TRBV27; CDR3: CASSRQRVSYNEQFF; DNA: TGTGCCAGCAGTCGGCAGCGGGTCTCCTACAATGAGCAGTTCTTC